The rows below give T cell receptor beta chains drawn from one sample of a study of cytomegalovirus exposure and HLA in healthy donors. Sequenced by immunoSEQ multiplex PCR; TCRdb stores in-frame clones only, minus some. This table has approximately 150,000 clones, 70% to 85% appearing once. The specimen sequenced was PBMCs. The receptor source for this set is a man between 18 and 29 years old in good health and CMV-seronegative. The CDR3 runs from the conserved cysteine through the conserved F or W. The order of the fields is J gene, D gene, V gene, clone size, CDR3 protein, CDR3 DNA. A D gene is named only where the DNA matches it firmly. Only part of the rows carry a size: once, few, many, or a class if the clone is expanded.

TRBJ1-2 | TRBD1 | TRBV10-2 | . | CASSTTGDTRRGYTF | TGCGCCAGCAGTACTACAGGGGACACACGACGGGGCTACACCTTC
TRBJ1-1 | . | TRBV10-3 | once | CAISGRMNTEAFF | TGTGCCATCAGTGGGCGGATGAACACTGAAGCTTTCTTT
TRBJ1-1 | . | TRBV19 | . | CASTPTSRVIVTEAFF | TGTGCCAGTACCCCCACATCGAGGGTGATAGTCACTGAAGCTTTCTTT
TRBJ1-2 | TRBD1 | TRBV14 | few | CASSQDGQGVNYGYTF | TGTGCCAGCAGCCAAGATGGACAGGGGGTTAACTATGGCTACACCTTC
TRBJ1-2 | . | TRBV6-1 | . | CASSEEEIFYGYTF | TGTGCCAGCAGTGAAGAGGAGATTTTCTATGGCTACACCTTC
TRBJ1-6 | . | TRBV7-9 | . | CASSSDRRPLHF | TGTGCCAGCAGCTCCGACAGGCGACCCCTCCACTTT
TRBJ1-4 | . | TRBV30 | once | CAWVRVRGEEKLFF | TGTGCCTGGGTTCGGGTTCGGGGAGAAGAAAAACTGTTTTTT
TRBJ1-4 | . | TRBV7-9 | few | CASSLGGNEKLFF | TGTGCCAGCAGCTTAGGAGGGAACGAAAAACTGTTTTTT
TRBJ2-1 | . | TRBV27 | . | CASTPWVEGGGEQFF | TGTGCCAGCACTCCCTGGGTGGAGGGCGGCGGTGAGCAGTTCTTC
TRBJ2-7 | . | TRBV7-9 | . | CASQGSSYEQYF | TGTGCCAGTCAGGGGAGCTCCTACGAGCAGTACTTC
TRBJ2-5 | TRBD2 | TRBV7-9 | . | CASSLVPPGLLDETQYF | TGTGCCAGCAGCTTAGTTCCCCCGGGACTATTAGACGAGACCCAGTACTTC
TRBJ2-7 | . | TRBV5-1 | . | CASSSWGVEELEQYF | TGCGCCAGCAGCTCGTGGGGGGTTGAGGAGCTCGAGCAGTACTTC
TRBJ2-5 | . | TRBV29-1 | . | CSIEGDHTGETQYF | TGCAGCATAGAGGGGGACCACACCGGAGAGACCCAGTACTTC
TRBJ1-2 | . | TRBV2 | . | CASSETGNNYGYTF | TGTGCCAGCAGCGAGACAGGAAATAACTATGGCTACACCTTC
TRBJ2-1 | TRBD2 | TRBV11-2 | . | CASSPRELNNEQFF | TGTGCCAGCAGCCCGCGGGAGTTGAACAATGAGCAGTTCTTC
TRBJ1-2 | TRBD1 | TRBV28 | . | CASSLFTTGSNYGYTF | TGTGCCAGCAGTTTATTTACGACAGGGTCTAACTATGGCTACACCTTC
TRBJ2-1 | . | TRBV5-5 | . | CASSLRQVVSYNEQFF | TGTGCCAGCAGCTTGAGGCAGGTGGTCTCCTACAATGAGCAGTTCTTC
TRBJ1-4 | TRBD1 | TRBV7-9 | . | CASRGTGFEKLFF | TGTGCCAGCAGGGGGACAGGGTTTGAAAAACTGTTTTTT
TRBJ2-7 | . | TRBV30 | . | CAWSNSYYEQYF | TGTGCCTGGAGTAACTCCTACTACGAGCAGTACTTC
TRBJ2-2 | TRBD1 | TRBV5-1 | . | CASRGGQGLTGELFF | TGCGCCAGCAGAGGGGGACAGGGTCTCACCGGGGAGCTGTTTTTT
TRBJ2-5 | TRBD2 | TRBV27 | . | CASSLARTSGGTRQETQYF | TGTGCCAGCAGTCTAGCTCGGACTAGCGGGGGGACCCGCCAAGAGACCCAGTACTTC
TRBJ2-1 | TRBD1 | TRBV5-6 | . | CASKYYPGGRFSYNEQFF | TGTGCCAGCAAATACTATCCAGGGGGTCGGTTCTCCTACAATGAGCAGTTCTTC
TRBJ1-1 | . | TRBV4-1 | once | CASSRLYRPSTEAFF | TGCGCCAGCAGCCGACTTTACCGGCCGTCCACTGAAGCTTTCTTT
TRBJ2-5 | . | TRBV14 | . | CASSQARGFETQYF | TGTGCCAGCAGCCAAGCCAGGGGTTTCGAGACCCAGTACTTC
TRBJ1-4 | . | TRBV7-9 | . | CASRTGPGTDNEKLFF | TGTGCCAGCAGAACCGGCCCGGGAACCGATAATGAAAAACTGTTTTTT
TRBJ2-7 | TRBD1 | TRBV29-1 | . | CSALQGTSNEQYF | TGCAGCGCTTTACAGGGGACGAGTAACGAGCAGTACTTC
TRBJ2-7 | . | TRBV11-2 | . | CASSFFGTIEYEQYF | TGTGCCAGCAGCTTCTTCGGGACAATAGAGTACGAGCAGTACTTC
TRBJ1-4 | . | TRBV6-1 | . | CASKRVLEKDEKLFF | TGTGCCAGCAAACGGGTTTTGGAAAAGGATGAAAAACTGTTTTTT
TRBJ2-5 | . | TRBV27 | . | CASSSAAQWETQYF | TGTGCCAGCAGTTCGGCGGCGCAGTGGGAGACCCAGTACTTC
TRBJ2-7 | TRBD1 | TRBV7-9 | . | CASNRQGDEQYF | TGTGCCAGCAACCGACAGGGGGACGAGCAGTACTTC
TRBJ1-2 | TRBD1 | TRBV5-8 | . | CASSFFRDRGDGYTF | TGTGCCAGCAGCTTCTTCCGGGACAGGGGTGATGGCTACACCTTC
TRBJ2-1 | TRBD2 | TRBV7-2 | . | CASSLVSGSGDEQFF | TGTGCCAGCAGCTTAGTCAGCGGGAGTGGGGATGAGCAGTTCTTC
TRBJ2-5 | . | TRBV5-1 | . | CASSFHHPRQQPQETQYF | TGCGCCAGCAGCTTCCATCACCCCCGACAGCAACCCCAAGAGACCCAGTACTTC
TRBJ2-5 | TRBD1 | TRBV7-9 | . | CASSLLAGTGEETQYF | TGTGCCAGCAGCTTACTAGCCGGGACAGGGGAAGAGACCCAGTACTTC
TRBJ2-5 | . | TRBV7-2 | . | CASSLVERETQYF | TGTGCCAGCAGCTTAGTCGAGCGGGAGACCCAGTACTTC
TRBJ2-3 | . | TRBV9 | few | CASSGTVRDTPYTDTQYF | TGTGCCAGCAGCGGGACGGTCCGGGACACACCATACACAGATACGCAGTATTTT
TRBJ1-1 | . | TRBV6-1 | few | CASSEPYAGTEAFF | TGTGCCAGCAGTGAACCCTATGCGGGTACTGAAGCTTTCTTT
TRBJ2-1 | TRBD2 | TRBV7-6 | . | CASREGLAATSYNEQFF | TGTGCCAGCAGGGAGGGACTAGCGGCTACCTCATACAATGAGCAGTTCTTC
TRBJ2-3 | . | TRBV7-2 | . | CASSLMGESTDTQYF | TGTGCCAGCAGCTTAATGGGAGAAAGCACAGATACGCAGTATTTT
TRBJ2-3 | TRBD2 | TRBV18 | . | CASSPGLGATDTQYF | TGTGCCAGCTCACCGGGACTAGGGGCCACAGATACGCAGTATTTT
TRBJ1-1 | TRBD1 | TRBV5-1 | few | CASRPGQLNTEAFF | TGCGCCAGCAGACCGGGACAGCTGAACACTGAAGCTTTCTTT
TRBJ1-5 | TRBD1 | TRBV6-6 | . | CASRTTGGATHQPQHF | TGTGCCAGCAGAACAACAGGGGGCGCAACCCATCAGCCCCAGCATTTT
TRBJ1-2 | . | TRBV6-1 | . | CASSDLSGTSTFPNYGYTF | TGTGCCAGCAGTGATCTTTCCGGGACAAGCACATTCCCTAACTATGGCTACACCTTC
TRBJ1-3 | . | TRBV28 | . | CASSLPRVLSGNTIYF | TGTGCCAGCAGTCTCCCCCGGGTACTCTCTGGAAACACCATATATTTT
TRBJ2-3 | . | TRBV7-3 | . | CASSLGLGADTQYF | TGTGCCAGCAGCTTGGGACTCGGGGCAGATACGCAGTATTTT
TRBJ2-5 | . | TRBV4-3 | . | CASSQEQEGLETQYF | TGCGCCAGCAGCCAAGAACAGGAGGGTTTAGAGACCCAGTACTTC
TRBJ2-2 | . | TRBV12-5 | . | CASGLGRRQGITGELFF | TGTGCTAGTGGTTTGGGGCGTCGGCAGGGGATCACCGGGGAGCTGTTTTTT
TRBJ2-3 | TRBD2 | TRBV10-3 | . | CAIGLADTDTQYF | TGTGCCATCGGACTAGCGGACACAGATACGCAGTATTTT
TRBJ2-5 | TRBD2 | TRBV5-4 | . | CASSIPGLAEETQYF | TGTGCCAGCAGCATACCGGGACTAGCGGAAGAGACCCAGTACTTC
TRBJ2-1 | TRBD1 | TRBV4-1 | once | CASSHGQGGYNEQFF | TGCGCCAGCAGCCACGGACAGGGGGGCTACAATGAGCAGTTCTTC
TRBJ1-1 | TRBD1 | TRBV7-8 | . | CASSLGSPRGIAEAFF | TGTGCCAGCAGCTTAGGTAGTCCCAGGGGGATCGCTGAAGCTTTCTTT
TRBJ1-2 | . | TRBV7-8 | . | CASSVVASGEGYTF | TGTGCCAGCAGCGTAGTAGCTTCGGGGGAGGGCTACACCTTC
TRBJ1-1 | TRBD1 | TRBV28 | few | CASITGQGLGDTEAFF | TGTGCCAGCATCACGGGACAGGGTTTAGGGGACACTGAAGCTTTCTTT
TRBJ1-2 | TRBD1 | TRBV2 | . | CASRPYRGNYGYTF | TGTGCCAGCAGACCATACAGGGGGAACTATGGCTACACCTTC